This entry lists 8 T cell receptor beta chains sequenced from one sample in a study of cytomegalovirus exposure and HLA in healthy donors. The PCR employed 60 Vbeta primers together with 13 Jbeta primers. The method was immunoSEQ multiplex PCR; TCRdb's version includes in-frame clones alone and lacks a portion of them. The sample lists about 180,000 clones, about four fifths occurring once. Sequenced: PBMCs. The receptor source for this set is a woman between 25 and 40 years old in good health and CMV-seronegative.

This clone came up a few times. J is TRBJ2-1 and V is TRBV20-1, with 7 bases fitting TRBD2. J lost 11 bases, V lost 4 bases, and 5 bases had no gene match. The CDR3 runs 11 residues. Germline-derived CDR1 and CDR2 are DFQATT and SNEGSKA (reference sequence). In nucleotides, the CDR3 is TGCAGTGCTAAAAACGGGGGGAAGCAGTTCTTC. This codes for CSAKNGGKQFF.

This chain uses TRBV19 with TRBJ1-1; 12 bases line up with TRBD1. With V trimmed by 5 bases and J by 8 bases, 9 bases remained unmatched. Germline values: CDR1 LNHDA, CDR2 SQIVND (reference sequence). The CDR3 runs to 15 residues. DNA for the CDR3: TGTGCCAGTAGTTTAACCCCGGGACAGGGGGCCGAAGCTTTCTTT. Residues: CASSLTPGQGAEAFF. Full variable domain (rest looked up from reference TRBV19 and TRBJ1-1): DGGITQSPKYLFRKEGQNVTLSCEQNLNHDAMYWYRQDPGQGLRLIYYSQIVNDFQKGDIAEGYSVSREKKESFPLTVTSAQKNPTAFYLCASSLTPGQGAEAFFGQGTRLTVV.

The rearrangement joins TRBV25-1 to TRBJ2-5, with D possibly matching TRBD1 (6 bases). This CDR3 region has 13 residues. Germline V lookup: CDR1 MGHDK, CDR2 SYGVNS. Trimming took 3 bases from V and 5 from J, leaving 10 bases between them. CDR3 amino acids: CASSDQGKETQYF. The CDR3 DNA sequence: TGTGCCAGCAGTGATCAGGGGAAGGAGACCCAGTACTTC.

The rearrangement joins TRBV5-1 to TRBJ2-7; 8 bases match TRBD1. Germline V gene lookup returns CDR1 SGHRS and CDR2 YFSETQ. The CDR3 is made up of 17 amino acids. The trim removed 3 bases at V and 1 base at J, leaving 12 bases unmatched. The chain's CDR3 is CASSWPWDRSQSYEQYF. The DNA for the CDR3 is TGCGCCAGCAGCTGGCCCTGGGACAGGAGCCAGTCCTACGAGCAGTACTTC.

The CDR3: CASSLLGQPLEQYF. The CDR3 bases are TGTGCCAGTAGCTTATTAGGACAGCCCTTGGAGCAGTACTTC. The chain has TRBV19 and TRBJ2-7; possible D gene TRBD1, 6 bases. This CDR3 has 14 amino acids. V was pared by 6 bases and J by 7 bases, with 19 bases between. The germline V gene encodes CDR1 LNHDA and CDR2 SQIVND (reference sequence).

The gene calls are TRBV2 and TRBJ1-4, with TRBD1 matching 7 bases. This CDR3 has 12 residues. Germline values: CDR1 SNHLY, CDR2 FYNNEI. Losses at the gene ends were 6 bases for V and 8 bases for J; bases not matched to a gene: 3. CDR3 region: CASSNRGEKLFF. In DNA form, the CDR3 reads TGTGCCAGCAGCAACAGGGGCGAAAAACTGTTTTTT.

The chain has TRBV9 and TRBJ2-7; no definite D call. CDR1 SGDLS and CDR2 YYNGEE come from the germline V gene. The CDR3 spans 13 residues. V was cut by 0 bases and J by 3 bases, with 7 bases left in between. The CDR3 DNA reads TGTGCCAGCAGCGTAGGGTACAGCTACGAGCAGTACTTC. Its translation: CASSVGYSYEQYF.

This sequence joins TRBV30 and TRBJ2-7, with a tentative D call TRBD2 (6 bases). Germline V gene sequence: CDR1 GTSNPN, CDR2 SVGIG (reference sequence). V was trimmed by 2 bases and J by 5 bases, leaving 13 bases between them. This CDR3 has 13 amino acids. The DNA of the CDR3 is TGTGCCTGGAGTATGGAGGGAAGTCACGAGCAGTACTTC. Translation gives CAWSMEGSHEQYF.